This paragraph reports one TCR beta chain. Its target is unknown. The data stem from a study of long-term antiretroviral therapy in people with HIV. Findings and limits, study-wide: Spans of CDR3 length were tighter for HIV repertoires than for controls.

Donors needed at least one pre-ART PBMC sample plus at least two post-ART samples. HIV-positive participants were all treated in the United States. The libraries were made with immunoSEQ v3.0 at survey level. Each sample had sequencing targeting about 40,000-50,000 T-cell genomes. Repertoires were generated with immunoSEQ multiplex PCR, while TCRdb's copy carries only in-frame clones and drops some. The sample carries about 30,000 clones, roughly 90% recorded once. The CDR3 loop spans 14 amino acids. The germline CDR1 and CDR2 sequences are SNHLY and FYNNEI. V shed 4 bases and J shed 4 bases, with 10 bases lying between them.

This specimen consisted of unsorted PBMCs, obtained about 5.5 years after starting antiretroviral therapy. This rearrangement joins TRBV2 to TRBJ1-4; weak D call: TRBD1 (5 bases). The clonotype was recovered from a woman in her thirties or forties with HIV. The CDR3 nucleotides are TGTGCCAGCAGTGTTACAGGCTATAATGAAAAACTGTTTTTT. Translated: CASSVTGYNEKLFF. The full variable domain, its missing parts supplied by reference TRBV2 and TRBJ1-4, is EPEVTQTPSHQVTQMGQEVILRCVPISNHLYFYWYRQILGQKVEFLVSFYNNEISEKSEIFDDQFSVERPDGSNFTLKIRSTKLEDSAMYFCASSVTGYNEKLFFGSGTQLSVL.